This T cell receptor (beta chain) was identified in a study of post-analysis software for immune sequencing data. For the study at large: The study covered relapsing-remitting, secondary progressive and progressive-relapsing courses of multiple sclerosis.

Trimming shortened V by 5 bases and J by 5 bases, and 13 bases separated the two germline ends. The CDR3 spans 13 residues. Germline V gene data show CDR1 as SGHTA and CDR2 as FQGNSA. This clonotype occurred a few times. Its antigen is not known. TCR beta cDNA libraries had unique molecular identifiers. When 1 to 10 million T cells were used, they gave about 540,000 cDNA molecules. One entry per CDR3 protein, called by TCRdb with MiXCR from the PCR reads. The data show 650,000 to 850,000 distinct CDR3 sequences, around 46% seen once. Broader study findings: Normalized Chao1 diversity was significantly lower in multiple sclerosis patients than in controls. By F measure, samples from a shared preparation batch strongly co-clustered. Controls had lower frequencies than patients of a handful of TRBV segments, which included TRBV5-6, TRBV5-1 and TRBV20-1.

The chain carries TRBV7-2 and TRBJ2-7; D is possibly TRBD2 (5 bases). The sequence came from a girl aged 10 to 17 with multiple sclerosis. The material sequenced was blood. The CDR3: CASSARVYDEQYF. The CDR3 DNA is TGTGCCAGCAGCGCGCGGGTATATGACGAGCAGTACTTC.